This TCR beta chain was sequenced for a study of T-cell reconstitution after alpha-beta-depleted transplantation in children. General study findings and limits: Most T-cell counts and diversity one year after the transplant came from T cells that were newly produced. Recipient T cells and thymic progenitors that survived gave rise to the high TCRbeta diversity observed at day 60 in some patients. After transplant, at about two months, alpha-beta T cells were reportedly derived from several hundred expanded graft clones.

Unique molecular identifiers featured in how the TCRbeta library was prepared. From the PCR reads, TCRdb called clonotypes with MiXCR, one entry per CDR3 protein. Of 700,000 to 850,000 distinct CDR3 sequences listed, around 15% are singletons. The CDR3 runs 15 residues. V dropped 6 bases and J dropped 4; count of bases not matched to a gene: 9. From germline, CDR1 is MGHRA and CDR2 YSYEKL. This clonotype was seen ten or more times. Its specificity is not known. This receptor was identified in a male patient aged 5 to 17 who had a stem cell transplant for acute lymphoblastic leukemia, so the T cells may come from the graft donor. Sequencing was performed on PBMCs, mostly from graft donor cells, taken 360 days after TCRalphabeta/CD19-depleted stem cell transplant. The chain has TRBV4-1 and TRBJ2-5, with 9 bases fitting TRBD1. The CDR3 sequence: CASSQPGQGRETQYF. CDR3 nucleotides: TGCGCCAGCAGTCAACCGGGACAGGGTCGAGAGACCCAGTACTTC.